A selection of T cell receptor beta chains follows, all from one sample in a study of T cells in tuberculosis. Assay used: immunoSEQ multiplex PCR; TCRdb lists only in-frame clones, some missing. This table holds 20,000 to 25,000 clones, 75% to 90% found once. Sequencing was done on a sample of PBMCs. These receptors were collected from a donor aged 10-29 years with latent tuberculosis or without tuberculosis infection. The CDR3 runs from the conserved cysteine through the conserved F or W. D genes are given only for firm matches. Clone sizes are given selectively: once, few, many, or a class where the clone is expanded.

>TRBV12-5|TRBD1|TRBJ2-7|-
CASGLVVQGVAYEQYF
TGTGCTAGTGGTTTGGTCGTACAGGGGGTCGCCTACGAGCAGTACTTC
>TRBV11-2|-|TRBJ2-1|-
CASSVTRDNEQFF
TGTGCCAGCAGCGTCACCCGGGACAATGAGCAGTTCTTC
>TRBV7-3|-|TRBJ2-2|-
CASSAHNMVTGELFF
TGTGCCAGCAGCGCCCACAACATGGTCACCGGGGAGCTGTTTTTT
>TRBV6-4|TRBD2|TRBJ2-1|-
CASSGLAGGNEQFF
TGTGCCAGCAGTGGGCTAGCGGGGGGCAATGAGCAGTTCTTC
>TRBV2|-|TRBJ1-6|few
CASNPVQTGYSPLHF
TGTGCCAGCAACCCCGTTCAAACCGGTTATTCACCCCTCCACTTT
>TRBV28|TRBD1|TRBJ1-5|few
CASSDRAYQRHF
TGTGCCAGCAGTGACAGGGCGTATCAGAGGCATTTT
>TRBV10-3|TRBD1|TRBJ2-2|-
CAIRRGTANTGELFF
TGTGCCATCAGGAGGGGGACAGCGAACACCGGGGAGCTGTTTTTT
>TRBV27|-|TRBJ2-3|few
CASSLSWQAPSTDTQYF
TGTGCCAGCAGTTTATCGTGGCAGGCCCCTAGCACAGATACGCAGTATTTT
>TRBV2|-|TRBJ1-1|-
CASSEEGLDTEAFF
TGTGCCAGCAGTGAGGAGGGGCTGGACACTGAAGCTTTCTTT
>TRBV29-1|-|TRBJ2-7|-
CSVELGSEQYF
TGCAGCGTTGAATTAGGGAGCGAGCAGTACTTC
>TRBV5-6|TRBD1|TRBJ1-1|-
CASSRDRGYTEAFF
TGTGCCAGCAGCCGGGACAGGGGATACACTGAAGCTTTCTTT
>TRBV29-1|TRBD1|TRBJ1-1|-
CSAHRGSTEAFF
TGCAGCGCGCACAGGGGATCCACTGAAGCTTTCTTT
>TRBV6-5|TRBD1|TRBJ1-2|-
CASRSTGGAYGYTF
TGTGCCAGCAGATCTACAGGGGGCGCCTATGGCTACACCTTC
>TRBV6-6|-|TRBJ1-5|-
CASSSGGGVNQPQHF
TGTGCCAGCAGTTCCGGGGGGGGTGTCAATCAGCCCCAGCATTTT
>TRBV14|-|TRBJ2-4|-
CASSQEWAGAKNIQYF
TGTGCCAGCAGCCAAGAATGGGCGGGGGCCAAAAACATTCAGTACTTC
>TRBV5-1|-|TRBJ2-3|few
CASSRPTGGLTDTQYF
TGCGCCAGCAGTCGCCCGACAGGCGGACTCACAGATACGCAGTATTTT
>TRBV5-1|-|TRBJ2-5|-
CASSLETTKETQYF
TGCGCCAGCAGCTTGGAGACTACCAAAGAGACCCAGTACTTC
>TRBV21-1|-|TRBJ1-5|-
CASSVRQGNQPQHF
TGTGCCAGCAGCGTTCGACAGGGCAATCAGCCCCAGCATTTT
>TRBV10-1|TRBD2|TRBJ2-1|-
CASRANLIAGDGNEQFF
TGCGCCAGCAGAGCGAACCTTATAGCGGGGGATGGAAATGAGCAGTTCTTC
>TRBV5-1|-|TRBJ2-5|-
CASSLDPGISETQYF
TGCGCCAGCAGCTTGGACCCAGGGATATCAGAGACCCAGTACTTC
>TRBV6-5|-|TRBJ2-5|-
CASSYSGVGTQYF
TGTGCCAGCAGTTACTCGGGAGTGGGGACCCAGTACTTC
>TRBV19|TRBD1|TRBJ1-5|-
CASLQTGGPNSNQPQHF
TGTGCCAGTCTCCAGACAGGGGGCCCCAATAGCAATCAGCCCCAGCATTTT
>TRBV2|-|TRBJ2-1|-
CASSEAAGVDEQFF
TGTGCCAGCAGTGAAGCGGCAGGGGTCGATGAGCAGTTCTTC
>TRBV6-1|-|TRBJ2-2|-
CASSGEARGTGELFF
TGTGCCAGCAGTGGAGAGGCTCGGGGCACCGGGGAGCTGTTTTTT
>TRBV28|TRBD1|TRBJ1-2|-
CASLPGQASYGYTF
TGTGCCAGCCTCCCGGGACAGGCGTCCTATGGCTACACCTTC
>TRBV5-8|TRBD1|TRBJ1-2|-
CASSLEDRRSYSGYTF
TGTGCCAGCAGCTTGGAGGACAGGCGGTCCTATTCCGGCTACACCTTC
>TRBV7-3|TRBD2|TRBJ2-5|-
CASSPGGVETQYF
TGTGCCAGCAGCCCGGGGGGGGTGGAGACCCAGTACTTC
>TRBV10-2|TRBD1|TRBJ1-5|-
CASREGQVGQPQHF
TGCGCCAGCAGGGAAGGACAGGTCGGGCAGCCCCAGCATTTT
>TRBV2|-|TRBJ2-2|-
CASSDRQGANTGELFF
TGTGCCAGCAGTGACAGGCAGGGCGCGAACACCGGGGAGCTGTTTTTT
>TRBV18|-|TRBJ2-1|-
CASSPERLTNEQFF
TGTGCCAGCTCACCGGAGAGACTAACGAATGAGCAGTTCTTC
>TRBV19|TRBD1|TRBJ1-6|-
CASSGTGTGLSSYNSPLHF
TGTGCCAGTAGCGGTACCGGGACAGGGTTAAGCTCCTATAATTCACCCCTCCACTTT
>TRBV14|-|TRBJ1-2|-
CASSHRGGGYTF
TGTGCCAGCAGCCACCGAGGGGGTGGCTACACCTTC
>TRBV18|-|TRBJ1-6|-
CASSPLATGQYNSPLHF
TGTGCCAGCTCACCTTTAGCCACAGGGCAATATAATTCACCCCTCCACTTT
>TRBV2|-|TRBJ1-6|-
CASMTGAGYSPLHF
TGTGCCAGCATGACTGGGGCTGGGTACTCACCCCTCCACTTT
>TRBV10-3|TRBD1|TRBJ1-5|-
CAISEAGTGWQPQHF
TGTGCCATCAGTGAAGCCGGGACAGGGTGGCAGCCCCAGCATTTT
>TRBV4-1|-|TRBJ1-1|-
CASSQGHQNTEAFF
TGCGCCAGCAGCCAGGGACACCAGAACACTGAAGCTTTCTTT
>TRBV6-1|TRBD1|TRBJ2-2|-
CASSPGTGGGELFF
TGTGCCAGCAGCCCCGGGACAGGGGGCGGGGAGCTGTTTTTT
>TRBV14|TRBD2|TRBJ2-5|-
CASSLLAGAQETQYF
TGTGCCAGCAGCCTCTTAGCGGGGGCCCAAGAGACCCAGTACTTC
>TRBV28|-|TRBJ2-7|-
CASTGPYEQYF
TGTGCCAGCACCGGTCCCTACGAGCAGTACTTC
>TRBV23-1|-|TRBJ2-3|-
CARAWGAERWNF
TGCGCCCGCGCCTGGGGAGCAGAGCGGTGGAATTTT
>TRBV19|TRBD1|TRBJ2-1|-
CASSPGTGGRNEQFF
TGTGCCAGTAGCCCCGGGACAGGGGGGAGGAATGAGCAGTTCTTC
>TRBV27|TRBD1|TRBJ1-1|-
CASSANRGRRTEAFF
TGTGCCAGCAGTGCCAACAGGGGGCGTCGAACTGAAGCTTTCTTT
>TRBV2|-|TRBJ1-2|-
CASRSRGSYGYTF
TGTGCCAGCAGGTCCCGGGGGAGCTATGGCTACACCTTC
>TRBV5-6|-|TRBJ2-5|-
CASSLASGFETQYF
TGTGCCAGCAGCTTGGCCTCGGGTTTTGAGACCCAGTACTTC
>TRBV9|-|TRBJ1-1|-
CASSVGAGSGAFF
TGTGCCAGCAGCGTAGGGGCAGGATCAGGTGCTTTCTTT